The clone carrying this TCR beta chain is a singleton in its sample. The sample belongs to a study of blood T cell repertoires in COVID-19. Overall study context: Samples representing acute and convalescent COVID-19 were sourced from the United States, Italy and Spain. Sources were T cells, B-cell-depleted T cells, or PBMCs; the material itself was cDNA or gDNA.

Per the study methods: Amplification with reference gene primers provided the estimates of nucleated cell counts. The protocol was immunoSEQ multiplex PCR, while the TCRdb copy is restricted to in-frame clones and leaves out a portion. Clonal size and the V and J genes are those of that table, whereas D and trimming came from the DNA. The sample holds fewer than 350,000 clones; about 87% are singletons and the top ten take roughly 4.3%. Participants' reported clinical history set cohort assignment. The V gene end was trimmed by 2 bases and the J gene end by 10 bases; junction bases not matched to a gene: 12. The germline CDR1 and CDR2 sequences are MGHRA and YSYEKL. This CDR3 has 17 amino acids.

The sample taken for sequencing was PBMCs or T cells enriched from blood (not recorded which). The source of this sequence is a woman between 25 and 40 years old with acute COVID-19. This sequence joins TRBV4-1 and TRBJ2-1; 12 bases align to TRBD1. The CDR3 coding sequence is TGCGCCAGCAGCCAATACTCCGGGACAGGGGGCACGAACGAGCAGTTCTTC. Protein sequence: CASSQYSGTGGTNEQFF.